Given below is one T cell receptor beta chain in context. This entry is derived from a study of blood T cell repertoires in COVID-19. Assay: immunoSEQ multiplex PCR; the TCRdb copy retains only in-frame clones and omits some. The data show tens of thousands of clones, with 70% to 80% seen just once and less than 60% held by the top ten. This clonotype was sampled from a human donor in a cohort sampled during active COVID-19. Specimen: peripheral blood.

The CDR3 bases are TGTGCCAGCAGTTTAGGTGACAGGGCGGACATTCAGTACTTC. Its protein is CASSLGDRADIQYF. The gene calls are TRBV28 and TRBJ2-4; 7 bases agree with TRBD1. The ends lost 2 bases at V and 8 bases at J; junction bases unmatched: 6. Per germline, CDR1 MDHEN and CDR2 SYDVKM. This CDR3 comprises 14 residues.